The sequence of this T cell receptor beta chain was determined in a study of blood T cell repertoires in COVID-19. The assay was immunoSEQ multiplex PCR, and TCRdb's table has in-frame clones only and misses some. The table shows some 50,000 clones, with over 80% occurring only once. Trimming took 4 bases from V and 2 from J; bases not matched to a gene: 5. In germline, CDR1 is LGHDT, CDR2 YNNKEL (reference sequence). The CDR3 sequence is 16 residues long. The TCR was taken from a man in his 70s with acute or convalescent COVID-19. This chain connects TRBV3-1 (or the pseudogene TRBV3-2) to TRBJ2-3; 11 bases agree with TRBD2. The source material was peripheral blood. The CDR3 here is CASSRLTSGTTDTQYF. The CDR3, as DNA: TGTGCCAGCAGCCGTTTGACTAGCGGGACCACAGATACGCAGTATTTT.